These T cell receptor beta chains were read from a single sample in a study of regulatory T cells in long-lasting Graves disease. One entry per CDR3 protein, called by TCRdb with MiXCR from the multiplex PCR reads. The sample records roughly 410,000 distinct CDR3 sequences, roughly 15% being singletons. This sample was shared with a second study, whose subject was T cells in Graves' hyperthyroidism and ophthalmopathy.

Sequencing was performed on peripheral blood mononuclear cells (PBMCs), taken at new diagnosis, from a patient treated with antithyroid drugs. Every receptor here comes from a woman between 35 and 50 years old with Graves disease. Each CDR3 is given with its conserved first and last residue. The order of the fields is V gene, J gene, D gene, clone size, CDR3 DNA, CDR3 protein. D genes are given only for firm matches. For some rows the clone size is stated as once, few or many, or as a class when expanded; others skip it.

v_gene: TRBV28; j_gene: TRBJ2-7; d_gene: TRBD2; abundance: many; CDR3nt: TGTGCCAGCAGTACCACGGTACGGGAGGGCCGATACGAGCAGTACTTC; CDR3aa: CASSTTVREGRYEQYF
v_gene: TRBV10-2; j_gene: TRBJ1-3; d_gene: -; abundance: few; CDR3nt: TGCGCCAGCAGTGAAAGCCCAACGGCAGGAAACACCATATATTTT; CDR3aa: CASSESPTAGNTIYF
v_gene: TRBV18; j_gene: TRBJ1-1; d_gene: TRBD1; abundance: many; CDR3nt: TGTGCCAGCTCACAATCCGTGACAGGGGACACTGAAGCTTTCTTT; CDR3aa: CASSQSVTGDTEAFF
v_gene: TRBV2; j_gene: TRBJ1-6; d_gene: TRBD1; abundance: many; CDR3nt: TGTGCCAGCAGTGCTCCGGGACAGGGATATTCACCCCTCCACTTT; CDR3aa: CASSAPGQGYSPLHF
v_gene: TRBV20-1; j_gene: TRBJ2-3; d_gene: -; abundance: few; CDR3nt: TGCAGTGCTAGAGATGCGAGCGGGAGCACAGATACGCAGTATTTT; CDR3aa: CSARDASGSTDTQYF
v_gene: TRBV20-1; j_gene: TRBJ1-5; d_gene: -; abundance: few; CDR3nt: TGCAGTGCTAGTTTCCAGGGCGGCAATCAGCCCCAGCATTTT; CDR3aa: CSASFQGGNQPQHF
v_gene: TRBV27; j_gene: TRBJ1-5; d_gene: -; abundance: many; CDR3nt: TGTGCCAGCAGTTTACTAGGGGATAAGGGTCAGCCCCAGCATTTT; CDR3aa: CASSLLGDKGQPQHF
v_gene: TRBV10-1; j_gene: TRBJ1-1; d_gene: -; abundance: few; CDR3nt: TGCGCCAGCATGGGGGCACAGAACACTGAAGCTTTCTTT; CDR3aa: CASMGAQNTEAFF
v_gene: TRBV2; j_gene: TRBJ1-5; d_gene: -; abundance: many; CDR3nt: TGTGCCAGCACGAAGGGGTCTGGAGATAGCAATCAGCCCCAGCATTTT; CDR3aa: CASTKGSGDSNQPQHF
v_gene: TRBV3-1; j_gene: TRBJ2-7; d_gene: TRBD1; abundance: -; CDR3nt: TGTGCCAGCAGCCAAGATTTCGGACAGGGGTACGAGCAGTACTTC; CDR3aa: CASSQDFGQGYEQYF
v_gene: TRBV28; j_gene: TRBJ2-7; d_gene: -; abundance: -; CDR3nt: TGTGCCAGCAGTCCTAGACTAGTTCGGGCCTACGAGCAGTACTTC; CDR3aa: CASSPRLVRAYEQYF
v_gene: TRBV9; j_gene: TRBJ2-2; d_gene: -; abundance: many; CDR3nt: TGTGCCAGCAGTCGCACGAACACCGGGGAGCTGTTTTTT; CDR3aa: CASSRTNTGELFF
v_gene: TRBV5-1; j_gene: TRBJ2-1; d_gene: TRBD1; abundance: many; CDR3nt: TGCGCCAGCAGCTTGCTACAGGGGGCCAACAATGAGCAGTTCTTC; CDR3aa: CASSLLQGANNEQFF
v_gene: TRBV28; j_gene: TRBJ2-3; d_gene: -; abundance: -; CDR3nt: TGTGCCAGCAGGCCAGACCTTAGGACAGAAAGCACAGATACGCAGTATTTT; CDR3aa: CASRPDLRTESTDTQYF
v_gene: TRBV20-1; j_gene: TRBJ2-1; d_gene: TRBD2; abundance: few; CDR3nt: TGCAGTGCTAGAGGGACCTCCGGGACTAGCGGGAGGCTAAGCTCCTACAATGAGCAGTTCTTC; CDR3aa: CSARGTSGTSGRLSSYNEQFF
v_gene: TRBV2; j_gene: TRBJ2-1; d_gene: -; abundance: -; CDR3nt: TGTGCCAGCGAAACGGGTGGACTCAATGAGCAGTTCTTC; CDR3aa: CASETGGLNEQFF
v_gene: TRBV2; j_gene: TRBJ2-7; d_gene: -; abundance: -; CDR3nt: TGTGCCAGCAGTGAAGACTACCACCTCTCCTACGAGCAGTACTTC; CDR3aa: CASSEDYHLSYEQYF
v_gene: TRBV14; j_gene: TRBJ2-1; d_gene: -; abundance: many; CDR3nt: TGTGCCAGCAGCCAAGTAAGCTACCAAGGTGAGCAGTTCTTC; CDR3aa: CASSQVSYQGEQFF
v_gene: TRBV28; j_gene: TRBJ1-2; d_gene: -; abundance: many; CDR3nt: TGTGCCAGCAGGGCCCCGTTGGGCTACACCTTC; CDR3aa: CASRAPLGYTF
v_gene: TRBV4-2; j_gene: TRBJ1-5; d_gene: TRBD1; abundance: few; CDR3nt: TGTGCCAGCAGCCAAGGTCCTGTGGCAGGGGGTCAGCCCCAGCATTTT; CDR3aa: CASSQGPVAGGQPQHF
v_gene: TRBV12-3/TRBV12-4; j_gene: TRBJ2-2; d_gene: -; abundance: many; CDR3nt: TGTGCCAGCAGTTTTACAGCGGGCACCGGGGAGCTGTTTTTT; CDR3aa: CASSFTAGTGELFF
v_gene: TRBV5-1; j_gene: TRBJ1-3; d_gene: -; abundance: -; CDR3nt: TGCGCCAGCAGCCAGGGCCCCACTGGAAACACCATATATTTT; CDR3aa: CASSQGPTGNTIYF
v_gene: TRBV29-1; j_gene: TRBJ2-1; d_gene: TRBD1; abundance: many; CDR3nt: TGCAGCGGCAAACCGGGACAGGGGCCCTACAATGAGCAGTTCTTC; CDR3aa: CSGKPGQGPYNEQFF
v_gene: TRBV27; j_gene: TRBJ1-1; d_gene: TRBD1; abundance: -; CDR3nt: TGTGCCAGCAGTTCCCTCGGACAGGGGGCGTTGTCCACTGAAGCTTTCTTT; CDR3aa: CASSSLGQGALSTEAFF
v_gene: TRBV5-1; j_gene: TRBJ2-2; d_gene: TRBD1; abundance: many; CDR3nt: TGCGCCAGCAGCCTTACAGGGGAACTGACCTGGGAGCTGTTTTTT; CDR3aa: CASSLTGELTWELFF
v_gene: TRBV12-3/TRBV12-4; j_gene: TRBJ2-7; d_gene: TRBD1; abundance: many; CDR3nt: TGTGCCAGCTCTCCAGGGGGCCATCCCGGCTACGAGCAGTACTTC; CDR3aa: CASSPGGHPGYEQYF
v_gene: TRBV7-8; j_gene: TRBJ2-5; d_gene: TRBD1; abundance: many; CDR3nt: TGTGCCAGCAGCGGGACAGTGACCCTCCAAGAGACCCAGTACTTC; CDR3aa: CASSGTVTLQETQYF
v_gene: TRBV30; j_gene: TRBJ1-4; d_gene: -; abundance: many; CDR3nt: TGTGCCTGGAGTTTCACGGATGAAAAACTGTTTTTT; CDR3aa: CAWSFTDEKLFF
v_gene: TRBV7-9; j_gene: TRBJ2-7; d_gene: -; abundance: many; CDR3nt: TGTGCCAGCAGCTTAGATGGGCCCTACGAGCAGTACTTC; CDR3aa: CASSLDGPYEQYF
v_gene: TRBV24-1; j_gene: TRBJ2-3; d_gene: TRBD1; abundance: few; CDR3nt: TGTGCCACCAGTGACCGGCGGACAGGAGCTAGCACAGATACGCAGTATTTT; CDR3aa: CATSDRRTGASTDTQYF
v_gene: TRBV4-1; j_gene: TRBJ1-2; d_gene: -; abundance: once; CDR3nt: TGCGCCAGCAGCCAAGTGTACAACTATGGCTACACCTTC; CDR3aa: CASSQVYNYGYTF
v_gene: TRBV2; j_gene: TRBJ2-3; d_gene: TRBD2; abundance: many; CDR3nt: TGTGCCAGCAGCGGACTAGCGGGAGGGCCGTTAACAGATACGCAGTATTTT; CDR3aa: CASSGLAGGPLTDTQYF
v_gene: TRBV28; j_gene: TRBJ1-1; d_gene: TRBD1; abundance: many; CDR3nt: TGTGCCAGCATTGGGAGGGACAGGCTTTCTGAAGCTTTCTTT; CDR3aa: CASIGRDRLSEAFF
v_gene: TRBV29-1; j_gene: TRBJ2-7; d_gene: -; abundance: many; CDR3nt: TGCAGCGTTCGACCGAAGGATTACGAGCAGTACTTC; CDR3aa: CSVRPKDYEQYF
v_gene: TRBV28; j_gene: TRBJ1-2; d_gene: TRBD1; abundance: many; CDR3nt: TGTGCCAGCAGTTCAATGGACCGGGACAGGCGGGGCTACACCTTC; CDR3aa: CASSSMDRDRRGYTF
v_gene: TRBV6-2/TRBV6-3; j_gene: TRBJ2-1; d_gene: -; abundance: -; CDR3nt: TGTGCCAGCAGTCAGAGCCCATACAATGAGCAGTTCTTC; CDR3aa: CASSQSPYNEQFF
v_gene: TRBV6-5; j_gene: TRBJ2-7; d_gene: TRBD2; abundance: many; CDR3nt: TGTGCCAGCAGTTACTCGCTAGCGGAGGGATCCCGACCTTACGAGCAGTACTTC; CDR3aa: CASSYSLAEGSRPYEQYF
v_gene: TRBV11-2; j_gene: TRBJ2-2; d_gene: TRBD2; abundance: many; CDR3nt: TGTGCCAGCAGCTTGGACCTAGCGGGAAGAGGGAACACCGGGGAGCTGTTTTTT; CDR3aa: CASSLDLAGRGNTGELFF
v_gene: TRBV9; j_gene: TRBJ1-6; d_gene: -; abundance: -; CDR3nt: TGTGCCAGCAGCGCGGAGCCAGGACCTCGACTGAATTCACCCCTCCACTTT; CDR3aa: CASSAEPGPRLNSPLHF
v_gene: TRBV5-1; j_gene: TRBJ2-7; d_gene: -; abundance: -; CDR3nt: TGCGCCAGCAGCTTGGAGGGGAGGAACGAGCAGTACTTC; CDR3aa: CASSLEGRNEQYF
v_gene: TRBV5-1; j_gene: TRBJ2-1; d_gene: TRBD1; abundance: few; CDR3nt: TGCGCCAGTGGACAGGGGGCCATCAATGAGCAGTTCTTC; CDR3aa: CASGQGAINEQFF
v_gene: TRBV19; j_gene: TRBJ2-1; d_gene: -; abundance: many; CDR3nt: TGTGCCAGTAGTATAAGCGGGCGACTCTACAATGAGCAGTTCTTC; CDR3aa: CASSISGRLYNEQFF
v_gene: TRBV6-5; j_gene: TRBJ2-6; d_gene: -; abundance: -; CDR3nt: TGTGCCAGCAGTTACCACGACGGGGCCAACGTCCTGACTTTC; CDR3aa: CASSYHDGANVLTF
v_gene: TRBV3-1; j_gene: TRBJ2-1; d_gene: -; abundance: many; CDR3nt: TGTGCCAGCAGCCTTCGAGGGAAAGCATACAATGAGCAGTTCTTC; CDR3aa: CASSLRGKAYNEQFF
v_gene: TRBV12-5; j_gene: TRBJ1-4; d_gene: -; abundance: -; CDR3nt: TGTGCTAGTGGTTTTTCCCGGCAGGAATCAACTAGTGAAAAACTGTTTTTT; CDR3aa: CASGFSRQESTSEKLFF
v_gene: TRBV11-1; j_gene: TRBJ2-1; d_gene: TRBD2; abundance: -; CDR3nt: TGTGCCAGCAGCCCCGGACTAGCGGCTCCGGAGATGTATGAGCAGTTCTTC; CDR3aa: CASSPGLAAPEMYEQFF
v_gene: TRBV18; j_gene: TRBJ1-1; d_gene: -; abundance: many; CDR3nt: TGTGCCAGCTCAACGGTCGCGCTTGTGGACACTGAAGCTTTCTTT; CDR3aa: CASSTVALVDTEAFF
v_gene: TRBV3-1; j_gene: TRBJ2-7; d_gene: -; abundance: -; CDR3nt: TGTGCCAGCAGCAATTTTAGCTCCTACGAGCAGTACTTC; CDR3aa: CASSNFSSYEQYF
v_gene: TRBV20-1; j_gene: TRBJ1-6; d_gene: TRBD1; abundance: few; CDR3nt: TGCAGTGCTAGACCGGACAGGGTCCCCTTAAATTCACCCCTCCACTTT; CDR3aa: CSARPDRVPLNSPLHF
v_gene: TRBV5-1; j_gene: TRBJ2-5; d_gene: TRBD2; abundance: many; CDR3nt: TGCGCCAGCAGCCCCACTAGCGGGAGTACAGAGACCCAGTACTTC; CDR3aa: CASSPTSGSTETQYF
v_gene: TRBV5-4; j_gene: TRBJ2-5; d_gene: TRBD1; abundance: many; CDR3nt: TGTGCCAGCAGCTCCCAAAGGACAGGGGGCACAACAGAGTACTTC; CDR3aa: CASSSQRTGGTTEYF
v_gene: TRBV4-1; j_gene: TRBJ2-5; d_gene: -; abundance: -; CDR3nt: TGCGCCAGCAGCCAAGAAATACAAGAGACCCAGTACTTC; CDR3aa: CASSQEIQETQYF
v_gene: TRBV6-1; j_gene: TRBJ2-7; d_gene: -; abundance: many; CDR3nt: TGTGCCAGCAGTATGGGACACAACTACGAGCAGTACTTC; CDR3aa: CASSMGHNYEQYF
v_gene: TRBV11-2; j_gene: TRBJ2-2; d_gene: -; abundance: many; CDR3nt: TGTGCCAGCAGCCAACAACAGAAATTGAACACCGGGGAGCTGTTTTTT; CDR3aa: CASSQQQKLNTGELFF
v_gene: TRBV28; j_gene: TRBJ2-7; d_gene: TRBD2; abundance: few; CDR3nt: TGTGCCAGCAGCTGGGGACTAGCGGGAGGGGAGTACTTC; CDR3aa: CASSWGLAGGEYF
v_gene: TRBV5-4; j_gene: TRBJ1-3; d_gene: -; abundance: many; CDR3nt: TGTGCCAGCAGCTTGGCGGGGGCATCTGGAAACACCATATATTTT; CDR3aa: CASSLAGASGNTIYF